This entry lists 16 T cell receptor beta chains sequenced from one sample in a study of T cell repertoires in cytomegalovirus infection. TCRdb ran MiXCR on the reads and lists one entry per CDR3 protein. Here the sample spans under 200,000 distinct CDR3 sequences, approximately 30% being singletons. Sample: PBMCs. These receptors all stem from a human donor in good health (CMV status not recorded). Some clones in this sample may be carry-over from other donors' samples.

This clonotype was observed many times. The V and J genes are TRBV7-2 and TRBJ2-1; 9 positions match TRBD1. CDR3 size: 15 residues. Germline-derived CDR1 and CDR2 are SGHTA and FQGNSA. V shed 5 bases, J shed 6 bases, and the junction held 8 bases outside the gene matches. The chain's CDR3 is CASSIWTGEGNEQFF. CDR3 in DNA: TGTGCCAGCAGCATATGGACAGGGGAAGGCAATGAGCAGTTCTTC.

This clonotype appeared a few times. The chain recombines TRBV19 with TRBJ1-6; no definite D call. The germline gives CDR1 LNHDA, CDR2 SQIVND (reference sequence). V dropped 7 bases and J dropped 7 bases, with 11 bases sitting between them. The CDR3 sequence is 13 residues long. Here the CDR3 reads CASIAADNSPLHF. CDR3 sequence (DNA): TGTGCCAGTATTGCAGCCGACAATTCACCCCTCCACTTT.

The CDR3 spells CSVSSGVYEQYF. The CDR3 DNA follows: TGCAGCGTGTCTAGCGGGGTGTACGAGCAGTACTTC. The chain has TRBV29-1 and TRBJ2-7, with 9 bases aligning to TRBD2. The CDR3 is 12 amino acids. The trim removed 6 bases at V and 4 bases at J, leaving 4 bases unmatched. From germline, CDR1 is SQVTM and CDR2 ANQGSEA.

The chain joins TRBV5-6 to TRBJ1-1; perhaps TRBD1 as D (5 bases). CDR3 length: 14 amino acids. V lost 6 bases and J 1 base, leaving 13 bases between the germline ends. Looked up from germline, CDR1 is SGHDT and CDR2 is YYEEEE. The CDR3 here is CASTFGAGNTEAFF. The CDR3 nucleotides read TGTGCCAGCACTTTCGGGGCAGGGAACACTGAAGCTTTCTTT.

CDR3 sequence (DNA): TGCAGTGCTAGAACAGGGTTCGGGCAGACCCAGTACTTC. The encoded protein is CSARTGFGQTQYF. The chain has TRBV20-1 and TRBJ2-5; D is possibly TRBD1 (6 bases). Trimming shortened V by 2 bases and J by 6 bases, and 13 bases separated the two germline ends. From germline, CDR1 is DFQATT and CDR2 SNEGSKA (reference sequence). CDR3 length equals 13 residues.

As concerns this clonotype: One base away lies a much larger clone, so this may be a sequencing read error. This chain uses TRBV4-1 with TRBJ2-5; 7 positions match TRBD1. CDR3 length: 16 amino acids. The germline V gene encodes CDR1 MGHRA and CDR2 YSYEKL. The CDR3 loop is CASRGQGGGKGETPYF. The CDR3, as DNA: TGCGCCAGCAGAGGACAAGGGGGCGGAAAAGGCGAGACCCCGTACTTC.

The rearrangement uses TRBV19 and TRBJ2-3, with 7 bases aligning to TRBD2. The V and J ends lost 6 bases and 8 bases, in that order; junction bases with no gene match: 14. CDR1 and CDR2 (germline): LNHDA, SQIVND (reference sequence). The CDR3 runs 15 residues. The CDR3 spells CASRPTSEGGGTQYF. CDR3 nucleotide sequence: TGTGCCAGTAGGCCTACTAGCGAAGGCGGAGGTACGCAGTATTTT.

The J gene is TRBJ2-1, the V gene TRBV7-3, with TRBD2 matching over 7 bases. CDR1 and CDR2 from the germline V gene are SGHTA and FQGTGA. The ends lost 5 bases at V and 6 bases at J; junction bases unmatched: 10. The CDR3 has 15 amino acids. The CDR3 reads CASSLPRGTSNEQFF. For the CDR3, the DNA is TGTGCCAGCAGCCTTCCGCGGGGGACCAGCAATGAGCAGTTCTTC.

This clonotype was counted between two and nine times. The rearrangement links TRBV3-1 to TRBJ2-5; D is perhaps TRBD2 (5 bases). The CDR3 covers 13 residues. Between the trimmed V and J ends, which lost 4 bases and 5 bases, there was a span of 11 bases. Looked up from germline, CDR1 is LGHDT and CDR2 is YNNKEL (reference sequence). In DNA, the CDR3 is TGTGCCAGCAGCCTCGGAGGAGCGGAGACCCAGTACTTC. It codes for CASSLGGAETQYF.

Many counts were recorded for this clonotype. The rearrangement joins TRBV7-8 to TRBJ1-5; possibly TRBD1 for D (6 bases). V was clipped by 7 bases and J by 4 bases, with 17 bases between them. This CDR3 is built from 15 residues. Germline loops: CDR1 SGHVS, CDR2 FQNEAQ. The CDR3: CASTVLGRGNQPQHF. The CDR3 region has the DNA TGTGCCAGCACCGTCCTCGGCAGGGGTAATCAGCCCCAGCATTTT.

The CDR3 DNA sequence: TGCAGTGCTAGAGATCTCAGGGGGGGGAATTCACCCCTCCACTTT. It specifies CSARDLRGGNSPLHF. The rearrangement links TRBV20-1 to TRBJ1-6, with TRBD1 matching 7 bases. CDR3 length equals 15 residues. In germline, CDR1 is DFQATT, CDR2 SNEGSKA (reference sequence). V gave up 0 bases and J gave up 7 bases; unmatched junction bases: 6.

The J gene is TRBJ1-5, the V gene TRBV12-5; possibly TRBD1 for D (5 bases). CDR1 is LGHNT, CDR2 FRNRAP, per germline. There are 20 residues in the CDR3. The ends were cut back, 2 bases at V and 0 bases at J, with 23 bases in the middle. The DNA for the CDR3 is TGTGCTAGTGGTTTGCTCCCGAAAGAGGACACTGAGTTTAGCAATCAGCCCCAGCATTTT. Protein: CASGLLPKEDTEFSNQPQHF.

The V call is TRBV12-3 or TRBV12-4, the J call TRBJ2-1, with D uncertain. V was clipped by 1 base and J by 6 bases, with 7 bases between them. The CDR3 has 13 residues. CDR3 region: CASSLGQSNEQFF. The CDR3 bases are TGTGCCAGCAGTTTAGGGCAAAGCAATGAGCAGTTCTTC.

The rearrangement uses TRBV12-3 or TRBV12-4 and TRBJ2-3, with TRBD1 matching 9 bases. The junction had 1 base not matched to a gene; V was cut back by 3 bases and J by 6 bases. The CDR3 sequence is 13 residues long. The DNA of the CDR3 is TGTGCCAGCAGTTTTGGACAGGGGGATACGCAGTATTTT. Amino acids: CASSFGQGDTQYF.

As to this clonotype: A read error may be the cause here, since a much bigger clone is one base away. This chain connects TRBV7-2 to TRBJ2-1, with a tentative D call TRBD2 (6 bases). The V gene's germline CDR1 is SGHTA and CDR2 FQGNSA. This CDR3 has 15 amino acids. Trimming stripped 5 bases from V and 6 bases from J, with 17 bases between. The CDR3 nucleotides are TGTGCCAGCAGCCAAGGACGGGGGACCGTCAATGAGCAGTTCTTC. Encoded protein: CASSQGRGTVNEQFF.

This clonotype was counted at least ten times. The chain joins TRBV7-2 to TRBJ2-3; 9 positions agree with TRBD2. Germline lookup yields CDR1 SGHTA and CDR2 FQGNSA. CDR3 length equals 16 residues. The trim removed 3 bases at V and 4 bases at J, leaving 8 bases unmatched. The CDR3 region has the DNA TGTGCCAGCAGCTTCTTTGGCGGGGGGGCATCAGATACGCAGTATTTT. It codes for CASSFFGGGASDTQYF.